This T cell receptor beta chain stems from a study of blood T cell repertoires in COVID-19. During active infection, Seattle patients enrolled and were then monitored through disease. Germline lookup yields CDR1 LNHNV and CDR2 YYDKDF (reference sequence). The CDR3 is 15 amino acids. Trimming at V came to 3 bases and at J to 9 bases, leaving 8 bases not matched to a gene. The data were produced by immunoSEQ multiplex PCR, yet TCRdb's version contains in-frame clones alone and is incomplete. The sample lists about 150,000 clones; approximately 85% were seen once. V usage is TRBV15 and J usage is TRBJ2-7; 13 nucleotides agree with TRBD2. Sequencing input: peripheral blood. The clonotype comes from a man in his sixties with COVID-19, enrolled during active disease. DNA of the CDR3: TGTGCCACCAGCAGGGGCGGGACTAGCGGGGATCGGCAGTACTTC. Translating it yields CATSRGGTSGDRQYF.